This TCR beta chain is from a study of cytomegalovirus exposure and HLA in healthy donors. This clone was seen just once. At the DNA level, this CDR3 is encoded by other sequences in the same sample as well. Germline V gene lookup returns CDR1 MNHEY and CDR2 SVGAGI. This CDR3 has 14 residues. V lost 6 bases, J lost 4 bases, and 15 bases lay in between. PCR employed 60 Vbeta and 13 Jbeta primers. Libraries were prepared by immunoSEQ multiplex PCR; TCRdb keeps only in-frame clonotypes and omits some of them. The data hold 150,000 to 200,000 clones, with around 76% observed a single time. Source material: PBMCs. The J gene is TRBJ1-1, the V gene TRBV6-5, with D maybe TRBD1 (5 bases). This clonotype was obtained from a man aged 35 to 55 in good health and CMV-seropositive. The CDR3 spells CASSDGQGGTEAFF. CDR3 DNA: TGTGCCAGCAGCGACGGGCAGGGCGGCACTGAAGCTTTCTTT.